These 8 T cell receptor beta chains share one sample of origin, sequenced in a study of blood T cell repertoires in COVID-19. The assay was immunoSEQ multiplex PCR, and TCRdb's table has in-frame clones only and misses some. Counted here are about 280,000 clones, around 88% occurring once; the ten biggest clones make up 6% to 7%. The sample was PBMCs or T cells enriched from blood (not recorded which). The receptor source for this set is a woman aged 35 to 49 who had recovered from COVID-19.

This chain joins TRBV7-9 and TRBJ2-1; a weak D match, TRBD1 (5 bases). Germline loops: CDR1 SEHNR, CDR2 FQNEAQ (reference sequence). This CDR3 is built from 13 residues. V lost 1 base, J lost 11 bases, and 12 bases lay in between. This CDR3 is CASSLVADKKQFF. In nucleotides, the CDR3 is TGTGCCAGCAGCTTAGTGGCGGACAAGAAGCAGTTCTTC.

This sequence joins TRBV4-3 and TRBJ2-7; D may be TRBD1 (7 bases). CDR3 length: 14 residues. Germline CDR1 LGHNA, CDR2 YSLEER. V was pared by 4 bases and J by 4 bases, with 14 bases between. CDR3 DNA sequence: TGCGCCAGCAGCCCGAGCAGGGGGGAGTACGAGCAGTACTTC. This sequence encodes CASSPSRGEYEQYF.

This chain links TRBV19 with TRBJ1-1; D is undetermined. The CDR3 covers 16 residues. The germline gives CDR1 LNHDA, CDR2 SQIVND (reference sequence). Trimming took off 8 bases at V and 5 bases at J, with 24 bases between the two ends. CDR3 coding DNA: TGTGCCAGTGGCATTCGGGGTGTTTCGGCTTCTACTGAAGCTTTCTTT. Its protein is CASGIRGVSASTEAFF.

V and J are TRBV27 and TRBJ2-1; D gene unclear. The V and J ends lost 2 bases and 6 bases respectively, with 11 bases between them. Per germline, CDR1 MNHEY and CDR2 SMNVEV (reference sequence). The CDR3 totals 14 residues. The CDR3 nucleotides are TGTGCCAGCAGTTTAACTCCTGCAGGCAATGAGCAGTTCTTC. Amino acid sequence: CASSLTPAGNEQFF.

CDR3 region: CASSQDRGRGAGELFF. The DNA for the CDR3 is TGTGCCAGCAGTCAAGACAGGGGAAGAGGGGCCGGGGAGCTGTTTTTT. This sequence joins TRBV6-1 and TRBJ2-2; 8 positions agree with TRBD1. The germline CDR1 and CDR2 sequences are MNHNS and SASEGT. CDR3 length: 16 residues. Trimming at V came to 5 bases and at J to 6 bases, leaving 11 bases not matched to a gene.

This clone was observed a handful of times. The sample has other DNA sequences that encode this CDR3 too. The chain combines TRBV29-1 with TRBJ1-2; 8 nucleotides line up with TRBD1. The germline V gene has CDR1 SQVTM and CDR2 ANQGSEA. The CDR3 covers 13 residues. V shed 7 bases and J 4 bases; nucleotides not matched to a gene: 8. CDR3 DNA: TGCAGCGCCGCTCCAGGACAGGGCTATGGCTACACCTTC. Its translation: CSAAPGQGYGYTF.

The chain links TRBV7-2 to TRBJ2-7; a weak D match, TRBD2 (6 bases). The CDR3 is 15 amino acids. Germline-derived CDR1 and CDR2 are SGHTA and FQGNSA. V was clipped by 1 base and J by 4 bases, with 14 bases between them. This CDR3 is CASSLERGGGYEQYF. In DNA form, the CDR3 reads TGTGCCAGCAGCTTAGAACGGGGAGGCGGTTACGAGCAGTACTTC.

Only one count was recorded for this clone. The chain carries TRBV7-2 and TRBJ1-1, with no clear D. From germline, CDR1 is SGHTA and CDR2 FQGNSA. CDR3 length: 13 residues. V was trimmed by 3 bases and J by 2 bases, leaving 7 bases between them. The CDR3 here is CASSFSRNTEAFF. The CDR3 DNA reads as TGTGCCAGCAGCTTCTCGAGAAACACTGAAGCTTTCTTT.